The 26 T cell receptor beta chains below come from one sample, sequenced in a study of coeliac disease. The method was immunoSEQ multiplex PCR; TCRdb's version includes in-frame clones alone and lacks a portion of them. The table records approximately 2,000 clones, under 80% of them present only once. The sample comprised lamina propria lymphocytes from the gut. The source of these receptors is a woman aged 50 to 60 with celiac disease on a gluten-free diet.

This clone has a handful of counts. The gene calls are TRBV27 and TRBJ2-7; 7 bases agree with TRBD2. Per the germline V gene, CDR1 is MNHEY and CDR2 is SMNVEV (reference sequence). J lost 0 bases, V lost 1 base, and 3 bases had no gene match. This CDR3 is built from 15 residues. The CDR3 loop is CASSLYGGFSYEQYF. Written as DNA, the CDR3 is TGTGCCAGCAGTTTATACGGGGGGTTCTCCTACGAGCAGTACTTC.

This rearrangement joins TRBV19 to TRBJ2-7, with D maybe TRBD1 (6 bases). Germline-derived CDR1 and CDR2 are LNHDA and SQIVND (reference sequence). The V gene lost 0 bases and the J gene lost 2 bases, with 11 bases spanning the gap. This CDR3 is built from 15 residues. CDR3: CASSIDIRTAYEQYF. The CDR3 DNA reads as TGTGCCAGTAGTATAGACATTCGGACAGCCTACGAGCAGTACTTC. Complete variable domain (other parts from reference TRBV19 and TRBJ2-7): DGGITQSPKYLFRKEGQNVTLSCEQNLNHDAMYWYRQDPGQGLRLIYYSQIVNDFQKGDIAEGYSVSREKKESFPLTVTSAQKNPTAFYLCASSIDIRTAYEQYFGPGTRLTVT.

The V call is TRBV5-6, the J call TRBJ1-1; D is possibly TRBD1 (5 bases). The CDR3 loop spans 13 amino acids. Trimming removed 4 bases from V and 3 bases from J, with 10 bases in between. Germline CDR1 and CDR2: SGHDT and YYEEEE. For the CDR3, the DNA is TGTGCCAGCAGCCGACGGGGGTACACTGAAGCTTTCTTT. Translation gives CASSRRGYTEAFF.

The chain carries TRBV30 and TRBJ2-5, with 8 bases matching TRBD2. The length of the CDR3 is 11 residues. Trimming cost V 6 bases and J 4 bases; bases outside gene matches: 1. Germline loops: CDR1 GTSNPN, CDR2 SVGIG (reference sequence). The CDR3 loop is CACAGGETQYF. For the CDR3, the DNA is TGTGCCTGTGCGGGGGGAGAGACCCAGTACTTC.

J is TRBJ1-5 and V is TRBV7-9; D is possibly TRBD1 (5 bases). Germline V CDR1 and CDR2: SEHNR, FQNEAQ (reference sequence). The CDR3 contains 13 residues. V lost 2 bases to trimming and J lost 5 bases, with 7 bases between them. The CDR3 region has the DNA TGTGCCAGCAGCTTATCGGGGGATCAGCCCCAGCATTTT. It encodes CASSLSGDQPQHF.

The table lists this clone with a few counts. This rearrangement joins TRBV7-2 to TRBJ2-1, with 11 bases fitting TRBD2. This CDR3 comprises 18 residues. The ends lost 7 bases at V and 1 base at J; junction bases unmatched: 12. Germline V gene lookup returns CDR1 SGHTA and CDR2 FQGNSA. The CDR3 here is CASTRGSGGAFSYNEQFF. The CDR3 DNA follows: TGTGCCAGCACCCGTGGTAGCGGGGGGGCCTTTTCCTACAATGAGCAGTTCTTC.

The chain links TRBV27 to TRBJ2-2; tentative D call: TRBD1 (5 bases). Germline V CDR1 and CDR2: MNHEY, SMNVEV (reference sequence). The CDR3 extends over 18 amino acids. V lost 3 bases and J 2 bases, leaving 19 bases between the germline ends. CDR3 sequence reads: CASSLIRTWRFNTGELFF. The CDR3 DNA reads TGTGCCAGCAGTTTGATCCGGACATGGCGGTTCAACACCGGGGAGCTGTTTTTT.

The V call is TRBV6-5, the J call TRBJ2-5, with D uncertain. Germline V gene lookup returns CDR1 MNHEY and CDR2 SVGAGI. Trimming took off 4 bases at V and 5 bases at J, with 17 bases between the two ends. This CDR3 comprises 15 residues. CDR3 in amino acids: CASSLALTPGETQYF. The CDR3 coding sequence is TGTGCCAGCAGTTTAGCCCTTACCCCCGGGGAGACCCAGTACTTC.

The chain employs TRBV7-9 and TRBJ1-2; 9 nucleotides align to TRBD1. The V and J ends lost 4 bases and 3 bases, in that order; junction bases with no gene match: 12. CDR3 length: 17 residues. Germline CDR1 and CDR2: SEHNR and FQNEAQ (reference sequence). CDR3 loop: CASSSRRGGQGYYGYTF. The CDR3 bases are TGTGCCAGCAGCTCGAGACGAGGGGGACAGGGCTACTATGGCTACACCTTC. The variable domain in full, completed from reference TRBV7-9 and TRBJ1-2, reads DTGVSQNPRHKITKRGQNVTFRCDPISEHNRLYWYRQTLGQGPEFLTYFQNEAQLEKSRLLSDRFSAERPKGSFSTLEIQRTEQGDSAMYLCASSSRRGGQGYYGYTFGSGTRLTVV.

This clone has just a few counts. The V call is TRBV30, the J call TRBJ1-5; D is ambiguous. This CDR3 spans 14 amino acids. V lost 1 base to trimming and J lost 0 bases, with 7 bases between them. Germline V CDR1 and CDR2: GTSNPN, SVGIG (reference sequence). Written as DNA, the CDR3 is TGTGCCTGGAGTGGAGGGTATAGCAATCAGCCCCAGCATTTT. As protein: CAWSGGYSNQPQHF. Full variable domain (remainder filled in from reference TRBV30 and TRBJ1-5): SQTIHQWPATLVQPVGSPLSLECTVEGTSNPNLYWYRQAAGRGLQLLFYSVGIGQISSEVPQNLSASRPQDRQFILSSKKLLLSDSGFYLCAWSGGYSNQPQHFGDGTRLSIL.

V is TRBV6-1 and J is TRBJ1-2; TRBD1 might be the D (6 bases). The CDR3 spans 11 residues. Germline loops: CDR1 MNHNS, CDR2 SASEGT. V lost 5 bases and J 10 bases, leaving 11 bases between the germline ends. The CDR3 bases are TGTGCCAGCAGTACAGGGAGTTCCTACACCTTC. It translates to CASSTGSSYTF.

This chain joins TRBV5-4 and TRBJ1-1, with a tentative D call TRBD1 (6 bases). The CDR3 totals 12 residues. The germline CDR1 and CDR2 sequences are SGHNT and YYREEE (reference sequence). V was trimmed by 4 bases and J by 8 bases, leaving 12 bases between them. CDR3 in amino acids: CASSPPDREAFF. The DNA for the CDR3 is TGTGCCAGCAGCCCCCCGGACAGAGAAGCTTTCTTT.

Sample share makes this clone hyperexpanded (1% or more). This chain links TRBV10-2 with TRBJ1-1, with TRBD1 as a possible D gene (5 bases). Trimming stripped 7 bases from V and 2 bases from J, with 11 bases between. Germline CDR1 and CDR2: WSHSY and SAAADI. This CDR3 has 13 amino acids. CDR3 loop: CASKEGINTEAFF. As DNA, the CDR3 is TGCGCCAGCAAGGAGGGGATTAACACTGAAGCTTTCTTT.

This clone was observed a few times. The gene calls are TRBV28 and TRBJ2-7, with no clear D. The CDR3 is 11 amino acids. Germline assignment: CDR1 MDHEN and CDR2 SYDVKM. V lost 8 bases to trimming and J lost 3 bases, with 8 bases between them. The CDR3 reads CASANYYEQYF. The CDR3 DNA reads as TGTGCCAGCGCCAACTACTACGAGCAGTACTTC.

The genes are TRBV5-1 and TRBJ2-1; maybe TRBD2 (6 bases). This CDR3 spans 12 amino acids. The V gene lost 5 bases and the J gene lost 3 bases, with 6 bases spanning the gap. CDR1 is SGHRS and CDR2 is YFSETQ in the germline V gene. The CDR3 region has the DNA TGCGCCAGCAGGACTAGCTACAATGAGCAGTTCTTC. Its translation: CASRTSYNEQFF.

The chain uses TRBV4-1 and TRBJ2-1; maybe TRBD1 (6 bases). The germline gives CDR1 MGHRA, CDR2 YSYEKL. Between the trimmed V and J ends, which lost 1 base and 2 bases, there was a span of 9 bases. This CDR3 spans 15 amino acids. The CDR3 nucleotides are TGCGCCAGCAGCCAAGGGCCAGGGGCCTACAATGAGCAGTTCTTC. This gives the protein CASSQGPGAYNEQFF.

The chain carries TRBV13 and TRBJ2-7; D possibly corresponds to TRBD1 (5 bases). The CDR3 is 14 residues long. In germline, CDR1 is PRHDT, CDR2 FYEKMQ (reference sequence). V was trimmed by 5 bases and J by 1 base, leaving 12 bases between them. CDR3 DNA sequence: TGTGCCAGCAGCCCCATGCAGGGTTCCTACGAGCAGTACTTC. Amino acid sequence: CASSPMQGSYEQYF. The variable domain in full, completed from reference TRBV13 and TRBJ2-7, reads AAGVIQSPRHLIKEKRETATLKCYPIPRHDTVYWYQQGPGQDPQFLISFYEKMQSDKGSIPDRFSAQQFSDYHSELNMSSLELGDSALYFCASSPMQGSYEQYFGPGTRLTVT.

The rearrangement links TRBV5-1 to TRBJ2-1; TRBD1 agrees at 7 bases. The V and J ends lost 4 bases and 2 bases, in that order; junction bases with no gene match: 9. CDR3 length: 16 residues. Germline V gene lookup returns CDR1 SGHRS and CDR2 YFSETQ. CDR3 DNA: TGCGCCAGCAGCGCCCTCTCCGGGACAGCCTACAATGAGCAGTTCTTC. The encoded protein is CASSALSGTAYNEQFF.

V usage is TRBV2 and J usage is TRBJ1-5; TRBD1 aligns across 11 bases. J was trimmed by 14 bases and V by 1 base; bases with no gene match: 4. The CDR3 extends over 13 amino acids. The germline gives CDR1 SNHLY, CDR2 FYNNEI. This CDR3 is CASSEGGQGGEHF. The CDR3 DNA follows: TGTGCCAGCAGTGAAGGGGGACAGGGGGGGGAGCATTTT.

The J gene is TRBJ2-7, the V gene TRBV28; D gene unclear. V was trimmed by 4 bases and J by 5 bases, leaving 6 bases between them. Germline loops: CDR1 MDHEN, CDR2 SYDVKM. The length of the CDR3 is 11 residues. CDR3 loop: CASSSRDEQYF. As DNA, the CDR3 is TGTGCCAGCAGTTCCCGGGACGAGCAGTACTTC.

J is TRBJ2-1 and V is TRBV18; TRBD2 matches 7 bases. In germline, CDR1 is KGHSH, CDR2 LQKENI. Losses at the gene ends were 6 bases for V and 4 bases for J; bases not matched to a gene: 9. The CDR3 totals 15 residues. As DNA, the CDR3 is TGTGCCAGCTCCCGAACTAGCGACAATTACAATGAGCAGTTCTTC. Its protein is CASSRTSDNYNEQFF.

The chain carries TRBV19 and TRBJ2-2, with 12 bases lining up with TRBD1. The V segment lost 7 bases and the J segment 6 bases; nucleotides outside the gene matches: 12. The CDR3 is made up of 17 amino acids. CDR1 and CDR2 from the germline V gene are LNHDA and SQIVND (reference sequence). CDR3 bases: TGTGCCAGTACCCAAAGTTGGGGACAGGGGGCGGCCGGGGAGCTGTTTTTT. Amino acid sequence: CASTQSWGQGAAGELFF.

The rearrangement links TRBV7-2 to TRBJ1-2; D perhaps matches TRBD1 (6 bases). Germline V gene sequence: CDR1 SGHTA, CDR2 FQGNSA. Trimming shortened V by 1 base and J by 3 bases, and 18 bases separated the two germline ends. The CDR3 extends over 17 amino acids. CDR3 amino acids: CASSLVGGQGAHYGYTF. The DNA of the CDR3 is TGTGCCAGCAGCTTAGTGGGGGGGCAGGGCGCACACTATGGCTACACCTTC. Combining the CDR3 with reference TRBV7-2 and TRBJ1-2 gives the whole variable domain GAGVSQSPSNKVTEKGKDVELRCDPISGHTALYWYRQSLGQGLEFLIYFQGNSAPDKSGLPSDRFSAERTGGSVSTLTIQRTQQEDSAVYLCASSLVGGQGAHYGYTFGSGTRLTVV.

This chain connects TRBV19 to TRBJ2-2, with 12 bases fitting TRBD2. The ends lost 4 bases at V and 5 bases at J; junction bases unmatched: 5. The CDR3 contains 16 residues. Germline lookup yields CDR1 LNHDA and CDR2 SQIVND (reference sequence). In DNA form, the CDR3 reads TGTGCCAGTAGTAAACTAGCGGGGGGAATAACCGGGGAGCTGTTTTTT. Translation gives CASSKLAGGITGELFF.

The rearrangement uses TRBV6-6 and TRBJ1-3, with D maybe TRBD1 (5 bases). Trimming stripped 5 bases from V and 8 bases from J, with 7 bases between. The CDR3 is 11 amino acids. In germline, CDR1 is MNHNY, CDR2 SVGAGI (reference sequence). CDR3 amino acids: CASSIRDTIYF. The DNA for the CDR3 is TGTGCCAGCAGTATCAGGGACACCATATATTTT.

This clone was recorded a few times. The chain recombines TRBV5-1 with TRBJ2-2; TRBD2 is a possible D gene (6 bases). Per germline, CDR1 SGHRS and CDR2 YFSETQ. The ends were cut back, 0 bases at V and 13 bases at J, with 13 bases in the middle. This CDR3 is 13 amino acids long. The chain's CDR3 is CASSLGTTPLLFF. For the CDR3, the DNA is TGCGCCAGCAGCTTGGGGACTACTCCTTTGCTGTTTTTT.